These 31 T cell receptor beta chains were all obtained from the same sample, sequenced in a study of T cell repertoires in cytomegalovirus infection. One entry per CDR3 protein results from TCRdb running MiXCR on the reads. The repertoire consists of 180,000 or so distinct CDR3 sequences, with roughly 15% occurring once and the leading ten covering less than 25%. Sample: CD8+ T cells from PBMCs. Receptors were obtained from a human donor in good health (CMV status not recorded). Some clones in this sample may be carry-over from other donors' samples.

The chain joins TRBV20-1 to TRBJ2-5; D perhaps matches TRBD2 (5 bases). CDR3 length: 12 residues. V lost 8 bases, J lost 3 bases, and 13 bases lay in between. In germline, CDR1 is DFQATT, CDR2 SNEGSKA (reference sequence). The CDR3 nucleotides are TGCAGTACACGGGGATTGGAAGAGACCCAGTACTTC. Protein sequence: CSTRGLEETQYF.

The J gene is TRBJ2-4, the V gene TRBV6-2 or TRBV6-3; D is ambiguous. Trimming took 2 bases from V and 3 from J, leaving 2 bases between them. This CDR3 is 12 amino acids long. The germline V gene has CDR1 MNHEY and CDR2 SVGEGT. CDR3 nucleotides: TGTGCCAGCAGTTACGTCAAAAACATTCAGTACTTC. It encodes CASSYVKNIQYF.

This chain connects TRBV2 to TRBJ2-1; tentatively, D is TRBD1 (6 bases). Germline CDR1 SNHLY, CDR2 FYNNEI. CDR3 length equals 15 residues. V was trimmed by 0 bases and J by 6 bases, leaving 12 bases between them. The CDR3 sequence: CASSEALIGGNEQFF. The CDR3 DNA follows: TGTGCCAGCAGTGAAGCGCTAATAGGGGGCAATGAGCAGTTCTTC.

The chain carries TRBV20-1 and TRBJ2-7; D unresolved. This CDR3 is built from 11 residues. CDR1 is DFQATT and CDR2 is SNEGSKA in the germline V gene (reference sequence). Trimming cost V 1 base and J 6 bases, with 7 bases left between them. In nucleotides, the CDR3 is TGCAGTGCTAGAGGGGATCGCGAGCAGTACTTC. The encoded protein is CSARGDREQYF.

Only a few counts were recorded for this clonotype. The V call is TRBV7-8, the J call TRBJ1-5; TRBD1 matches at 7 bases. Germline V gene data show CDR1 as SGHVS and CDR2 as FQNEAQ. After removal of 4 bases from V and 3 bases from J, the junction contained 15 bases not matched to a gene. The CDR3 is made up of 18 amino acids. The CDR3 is CASSSPGGAQIYNQPQHF. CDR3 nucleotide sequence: TGTGCCAGCAGCTCCCCAGGGGGGGCACAAATCTACAATCAGCCCCAGCATTTT.

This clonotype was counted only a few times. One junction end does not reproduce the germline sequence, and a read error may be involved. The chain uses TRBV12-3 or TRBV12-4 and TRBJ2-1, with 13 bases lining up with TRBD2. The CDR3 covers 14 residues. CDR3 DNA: TGTGCCAGCAGTTCTCCGGGACTAGCGGGGCCGACTCCCTTC. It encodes CASSSPGLAGPTPF.

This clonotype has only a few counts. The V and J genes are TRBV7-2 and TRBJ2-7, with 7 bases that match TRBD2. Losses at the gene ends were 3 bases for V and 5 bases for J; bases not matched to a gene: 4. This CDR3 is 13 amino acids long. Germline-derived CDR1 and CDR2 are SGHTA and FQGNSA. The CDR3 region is CASSLFRGDEQYF. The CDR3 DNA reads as TGTGCCAGCAGCTTGTTTCGGGGGGACGAGCAGTACTTC.

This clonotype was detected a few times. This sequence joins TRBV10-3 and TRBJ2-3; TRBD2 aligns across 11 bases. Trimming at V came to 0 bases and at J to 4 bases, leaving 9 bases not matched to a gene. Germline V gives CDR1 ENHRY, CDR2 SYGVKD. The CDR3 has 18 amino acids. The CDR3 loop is CAISESSEGLADSDTQYF. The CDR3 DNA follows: TGTGCCATCAGTGAGTCATCTGAGGGACTAGCGGATTCAGATACGCAGTATTTT.

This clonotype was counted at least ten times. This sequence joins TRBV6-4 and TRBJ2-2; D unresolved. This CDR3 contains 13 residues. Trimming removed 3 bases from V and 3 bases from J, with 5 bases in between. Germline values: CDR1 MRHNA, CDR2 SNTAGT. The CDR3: CASSEEDTGELFF. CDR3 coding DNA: TGTGCCAGCAGTGAGGAAGACACCGGGGAGCTGTTTTTT.

CDR3 protein: CSAREVGQGTTFSAEAFF. The CDR3 region has the DNA TGCAGTGCTAGAGAGGTAGGCCAGGGGACAACGTTTTCGGCTGAAGCTTTCTTT. This chain joins TRBV20-1 and TRBJ1-1; possibly TRBD1 for D (6 bases). The V end lost 0 bases, the J end lost 6 bases, and 26 bases lay between the germline ends. This CDR3 comprises 18 residues. Germline CDR1 and CDR2: DFQATT and SNEGSKA (reference sequence).

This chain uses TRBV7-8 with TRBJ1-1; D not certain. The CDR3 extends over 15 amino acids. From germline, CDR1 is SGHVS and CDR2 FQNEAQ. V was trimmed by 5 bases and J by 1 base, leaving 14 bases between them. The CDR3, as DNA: TGTGCCAGCAGCCACGAGGTACGGGAGAACACTGAAGCTTTCTTT. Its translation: CASSHEVRENTEAFF.

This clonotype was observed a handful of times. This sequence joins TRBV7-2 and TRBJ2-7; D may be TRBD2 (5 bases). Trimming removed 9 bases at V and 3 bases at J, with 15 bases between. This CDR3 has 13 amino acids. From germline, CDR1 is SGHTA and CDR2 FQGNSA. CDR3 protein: CASGPGRGYEQYF. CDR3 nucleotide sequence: TGTGCCAGTGGGCCGGGAAGAGGCTACGAGCAGTACTTC.

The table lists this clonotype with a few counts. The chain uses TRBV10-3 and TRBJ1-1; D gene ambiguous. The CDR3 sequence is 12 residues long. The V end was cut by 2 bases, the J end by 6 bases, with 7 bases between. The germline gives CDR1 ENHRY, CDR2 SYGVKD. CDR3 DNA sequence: TGTGCCATCAGTGAGGCTAGGGCTGAAGCTTTCTTT. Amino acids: CAISEARAEAFF.

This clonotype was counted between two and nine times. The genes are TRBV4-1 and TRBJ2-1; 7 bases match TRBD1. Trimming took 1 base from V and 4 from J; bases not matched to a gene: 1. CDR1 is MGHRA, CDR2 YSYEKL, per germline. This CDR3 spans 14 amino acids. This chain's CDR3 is CASSQVGQYNEQFF. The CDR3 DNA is TGCGCCAGCAGCCAAGTGGGACAGTACAATGAGCAGTTCTTC.

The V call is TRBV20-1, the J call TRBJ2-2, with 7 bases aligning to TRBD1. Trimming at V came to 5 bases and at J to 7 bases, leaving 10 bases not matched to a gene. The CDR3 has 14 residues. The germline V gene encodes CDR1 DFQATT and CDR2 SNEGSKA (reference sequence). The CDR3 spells CSAADYRGGGELFF. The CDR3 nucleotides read TGCAGTGCTGCGGATTACAGGGGCGGCGGGGAGCTGTTTTTT.

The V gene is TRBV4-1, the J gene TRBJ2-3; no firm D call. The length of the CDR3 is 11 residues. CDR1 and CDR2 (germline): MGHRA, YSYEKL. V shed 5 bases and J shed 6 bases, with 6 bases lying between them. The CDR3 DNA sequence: TGCGCCAGCAGCGGGCGGGATACGCAGTATTTT. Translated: CASSGRDTQYF.

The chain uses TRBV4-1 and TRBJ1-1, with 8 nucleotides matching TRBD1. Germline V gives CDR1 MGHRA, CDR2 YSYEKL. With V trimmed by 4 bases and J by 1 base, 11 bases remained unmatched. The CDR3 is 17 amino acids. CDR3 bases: TGCGCCAGCAGCCCTTACTCGGCAGGGGGCGCGAACACTGAAGCTTTCTTT. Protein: CASSPYSAGGANTEAFF.

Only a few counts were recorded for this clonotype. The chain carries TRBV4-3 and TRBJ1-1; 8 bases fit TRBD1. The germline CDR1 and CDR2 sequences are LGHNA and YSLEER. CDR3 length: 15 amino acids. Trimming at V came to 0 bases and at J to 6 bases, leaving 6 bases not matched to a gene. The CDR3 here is CASSQDRGPAAEAFF. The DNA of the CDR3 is TGCGCCAGCAGCCAAGACAGGGGGCCAGCAGCTGAAGCTTTCTTT.

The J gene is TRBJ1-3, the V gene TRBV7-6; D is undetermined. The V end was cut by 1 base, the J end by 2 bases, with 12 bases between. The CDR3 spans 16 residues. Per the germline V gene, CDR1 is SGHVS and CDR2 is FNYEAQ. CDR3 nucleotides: TGTGCCAGCAGCTTAGGCACCTCGAGCACTGGAAACACCATATATTTT. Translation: CASSLGTSSTGNTIYF.

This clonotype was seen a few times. CDR3 nucleotides: TGTGCCAGCAGCTTTTGGGGGTCTAACACTGAAGCTTTCTTT. Translated, it gives CASSFWGSNTEAFF. V and J are TRBV5-8 and TRBJ1-1, with a possible D match to TRBD1 (5 bases). Looked up from germline, CDR1 is SGHTS and CDR2 is YDEGEE. The CDR3 is 14 residues long. Trimming pared 2 bases from V and 2 bases from J, leaving 10 bases between.

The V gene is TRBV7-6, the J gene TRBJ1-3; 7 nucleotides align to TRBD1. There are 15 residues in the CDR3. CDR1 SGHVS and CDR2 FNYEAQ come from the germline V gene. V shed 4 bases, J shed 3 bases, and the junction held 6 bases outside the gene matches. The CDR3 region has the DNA TGTGCCAGCAGCTCTCCTCGGACAGGTGGAAACACCATATATTTT. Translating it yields CASSSPRTGGNTIYF.

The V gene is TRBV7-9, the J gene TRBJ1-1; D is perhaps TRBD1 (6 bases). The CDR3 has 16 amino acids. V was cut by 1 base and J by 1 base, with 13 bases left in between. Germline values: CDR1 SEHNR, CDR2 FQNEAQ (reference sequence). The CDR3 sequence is CASSLDQGRANTEAFF. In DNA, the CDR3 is TGTGCCAGCAGCTTAGACCAGGGGCGCGCGAACACTGAAGCTTTCTTT.

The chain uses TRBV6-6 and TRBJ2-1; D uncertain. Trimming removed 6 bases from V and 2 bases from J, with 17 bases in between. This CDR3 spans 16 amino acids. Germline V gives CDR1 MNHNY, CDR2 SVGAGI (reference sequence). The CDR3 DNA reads TGTGCCAGCAGCCTAGGTTCCTTCTTGCCCTACAATGAGCAGTTCTTC. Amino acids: CASSLGSFLPYNEQFF.

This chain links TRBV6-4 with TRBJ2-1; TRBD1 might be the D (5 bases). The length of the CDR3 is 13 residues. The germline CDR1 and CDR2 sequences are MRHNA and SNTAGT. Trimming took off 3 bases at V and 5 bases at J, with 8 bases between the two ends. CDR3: CASSESGNNEQFF. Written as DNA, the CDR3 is TGTGCCAGCAGTGAGTCAGGGAACAATGAGCAGTTCTTC.

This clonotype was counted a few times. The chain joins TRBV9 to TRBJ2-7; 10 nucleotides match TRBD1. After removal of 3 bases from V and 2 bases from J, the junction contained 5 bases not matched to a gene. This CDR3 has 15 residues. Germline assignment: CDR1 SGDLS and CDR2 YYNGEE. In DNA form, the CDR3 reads TGTGCCAGCAGCGCCGGACAGGGGGATACCTACGAGCAGTACTTC. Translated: CASSAGQGDTYEQYF.

Here the CDR3 reads CASSSPPADGGTDTQYF. The CDR3 DNA reads TGTGCCAGCAGCTCACCACCTGCGGACGGGGGCACAGATACGCAGTATTTT. The chain couples TRBV7-9 to TRBJ2-3; tentative D call: TRBD2 (5 bases). Trimming removed 4 bases from V and 1 base from J, with 18 bases in between. The CDR3 contains 17 residues. Germline loops: CDR1 SEHNR, CDR2 FQNEAQ (reference sequence).

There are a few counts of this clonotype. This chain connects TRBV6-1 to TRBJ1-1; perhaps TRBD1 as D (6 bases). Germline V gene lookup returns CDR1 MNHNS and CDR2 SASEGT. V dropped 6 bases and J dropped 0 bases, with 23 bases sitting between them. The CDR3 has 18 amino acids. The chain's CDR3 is CASRRPPRQAPMNTEAFF. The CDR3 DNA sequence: TGTGCCAGCAGACGACCTCCGAGACAGGCTCCCATGAACACTGAAGCTTTCTTT.

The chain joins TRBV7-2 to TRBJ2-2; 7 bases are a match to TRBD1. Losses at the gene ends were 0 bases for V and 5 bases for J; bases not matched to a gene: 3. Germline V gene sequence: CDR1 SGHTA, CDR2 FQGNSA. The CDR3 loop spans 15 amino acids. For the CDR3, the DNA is TGTGCCAGCAGCTTAGCGGCAGGGGGAACCGGGGAGCTGTTTTTT. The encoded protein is CASSLAAGGTGELFF.

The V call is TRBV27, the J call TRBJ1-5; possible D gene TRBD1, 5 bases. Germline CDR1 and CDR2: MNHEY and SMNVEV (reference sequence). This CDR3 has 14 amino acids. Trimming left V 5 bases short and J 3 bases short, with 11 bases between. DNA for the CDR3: TGTGCCAGCAGTCCAGGGAGATACAATCAGCCCCAGCATTTT. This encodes CASSPGRYNQPQHF.

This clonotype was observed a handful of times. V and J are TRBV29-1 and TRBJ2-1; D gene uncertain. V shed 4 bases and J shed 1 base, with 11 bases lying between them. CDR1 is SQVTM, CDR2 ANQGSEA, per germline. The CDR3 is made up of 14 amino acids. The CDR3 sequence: CSVVSYPSYNEQFF. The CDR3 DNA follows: TGCAGCGTTGTGAGTTACCCTTCCTACAATGAGCAGTTCTTC.

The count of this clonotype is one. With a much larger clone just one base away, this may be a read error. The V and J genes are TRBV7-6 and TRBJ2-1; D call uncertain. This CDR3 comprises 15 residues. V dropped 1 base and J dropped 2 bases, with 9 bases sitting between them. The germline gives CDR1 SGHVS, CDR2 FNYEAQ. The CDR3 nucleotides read TGTGCCAGCAGCTTAGAGACACGGACCTACAATGAGCAGTTCTTC. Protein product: CASSLETRTYNEQFF.